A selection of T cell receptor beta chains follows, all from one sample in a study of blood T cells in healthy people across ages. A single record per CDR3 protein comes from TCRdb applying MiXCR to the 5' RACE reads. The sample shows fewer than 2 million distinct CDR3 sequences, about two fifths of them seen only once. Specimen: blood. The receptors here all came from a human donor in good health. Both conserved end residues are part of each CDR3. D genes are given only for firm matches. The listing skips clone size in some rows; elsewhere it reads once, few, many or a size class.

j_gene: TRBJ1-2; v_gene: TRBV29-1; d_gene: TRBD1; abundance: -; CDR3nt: TGCAGCGGTGAAAGGACAGGGGATGGCTACACCTTC; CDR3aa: CSGERTGDGYTF
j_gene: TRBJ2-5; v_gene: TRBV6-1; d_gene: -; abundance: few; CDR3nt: TGTGCCAGCCACAGGGCAGGGAAAGAGACCCAGTACTTC; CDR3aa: CASHRAGKETQYF
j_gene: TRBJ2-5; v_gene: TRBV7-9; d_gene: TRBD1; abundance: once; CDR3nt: TGTGCCAGCAGCGCGGACAGGGGGGAAGTAGAGACCCAGTACTTC; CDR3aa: CASSADRGEVETQYF
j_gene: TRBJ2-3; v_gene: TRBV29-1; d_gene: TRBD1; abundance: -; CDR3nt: TGCAGCGTGAAACCGGGACAGGGGTGGGCAGATACGCAGTATTTT; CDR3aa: CSVKPGQGWADTQYF
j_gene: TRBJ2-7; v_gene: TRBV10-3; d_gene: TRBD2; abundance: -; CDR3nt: TGTGCCATCAGTGAGGCGACTAGCGGGGACTACTACGAGCAGTACTTC; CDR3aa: CAISEATSGDYYEQYF
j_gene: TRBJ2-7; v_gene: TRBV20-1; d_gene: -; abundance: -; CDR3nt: TGCAGTGCTAGAGTTGAGGCAGGGTCGACCTACGAGCAGTACTTC; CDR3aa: CSARVEAGSTYEQYF
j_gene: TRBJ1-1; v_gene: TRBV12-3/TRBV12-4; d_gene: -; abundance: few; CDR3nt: TGTGCCAGCAGCCTACAGGGTCGACGGACGGAAGCTTTCTTT; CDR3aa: CASSLQGRRTEAFF
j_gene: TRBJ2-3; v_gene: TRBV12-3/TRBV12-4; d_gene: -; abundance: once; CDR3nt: TGTGCCAGCAGTTTCCGCTGGACCGGGGCCCCAGATACGCAGTATTTT; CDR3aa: CASSFRWTGAPDTQYF
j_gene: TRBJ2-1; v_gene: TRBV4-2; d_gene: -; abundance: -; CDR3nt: TGTGTCAGCAGCCAACCGACTGGGCCGAGTGAGCAGTTCTTC; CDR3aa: CVSSQPTGPSEQFF
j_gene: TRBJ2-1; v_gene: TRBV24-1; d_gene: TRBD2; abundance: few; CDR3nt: TGTGCCACCAGTGACCACCGGGGAAAGCTTGGGGCTAGCGGATACAATGAGCAGTTCTTC; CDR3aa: CATSDHRGKLGASGYNEQFF
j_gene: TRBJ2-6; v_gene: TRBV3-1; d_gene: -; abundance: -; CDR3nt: TGTGCCAGCAGGCCATTCAGCTCTGGGGCCAACGTCCTGACTTTC; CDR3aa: CASRPFSSGANVLTF
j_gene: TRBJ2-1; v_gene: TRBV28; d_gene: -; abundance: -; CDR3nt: TGTGCCAGCAGCTTTTATACAGGGTCGGTGGCAGCTGAGCAGTTCTTC; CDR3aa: CASSFYTGSVAAEQFF
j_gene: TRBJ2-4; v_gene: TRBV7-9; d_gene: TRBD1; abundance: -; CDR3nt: TGTGCCAGCAGCCCCGGGACAGGGGTGGTCAAGCAGTACTTC; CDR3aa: CASSPGTGVVKQYF
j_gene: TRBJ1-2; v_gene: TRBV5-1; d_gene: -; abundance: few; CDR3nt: TGCGCCAGCAGCAGAAACAGGGATTTGAGCTATGGCTACACCTTC; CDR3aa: CASSRNRDLSYGYTF